This T cell receptor beta chain was identified in a study of T cell repertoires in cytomegalovirus infection. Whole-study context: Evidence of both CMV infection and a matching HLA type came from public TCR beta signatures.

Germline V gene lookup returns CDR1 LGHNA and CDR2 YSLEER. Trimming at V came to 0 bases and at J to 3 bases, leaving 5 bases not matched to a gene. This CDR3 contains 17 residues. General study results and limits: In two of eight donors, the top clonotype was HLA-C-restricted CMV-specific.

TCRdb re-analysed the reads in MiXCR, keeping a single row per CDR3 protein. The table lists roughly 860,000 distinct CDR3 sequences, 32% of them singletons. This clonotype was found a few times. Its cognate antigen is unknown. The chain combines TRBV4-3 with TRBJ1-1; 12 bases align to TRBD1. Source: cultured CD8+ T cells from PBMCs, taken from culture after CMV antigen stimulation. The source of this sequence is a human donor in good health (CMV status not recorded). Some clones in this sample may be carry-over from other donors' samples. CDR3: CASSQELWDRGHTEAFF. The CDR3 region has the DNA TGCGCCAGCAGCCAAGAATTATGGGACAGGGGGCACACTGAAGCTTTCTTT.